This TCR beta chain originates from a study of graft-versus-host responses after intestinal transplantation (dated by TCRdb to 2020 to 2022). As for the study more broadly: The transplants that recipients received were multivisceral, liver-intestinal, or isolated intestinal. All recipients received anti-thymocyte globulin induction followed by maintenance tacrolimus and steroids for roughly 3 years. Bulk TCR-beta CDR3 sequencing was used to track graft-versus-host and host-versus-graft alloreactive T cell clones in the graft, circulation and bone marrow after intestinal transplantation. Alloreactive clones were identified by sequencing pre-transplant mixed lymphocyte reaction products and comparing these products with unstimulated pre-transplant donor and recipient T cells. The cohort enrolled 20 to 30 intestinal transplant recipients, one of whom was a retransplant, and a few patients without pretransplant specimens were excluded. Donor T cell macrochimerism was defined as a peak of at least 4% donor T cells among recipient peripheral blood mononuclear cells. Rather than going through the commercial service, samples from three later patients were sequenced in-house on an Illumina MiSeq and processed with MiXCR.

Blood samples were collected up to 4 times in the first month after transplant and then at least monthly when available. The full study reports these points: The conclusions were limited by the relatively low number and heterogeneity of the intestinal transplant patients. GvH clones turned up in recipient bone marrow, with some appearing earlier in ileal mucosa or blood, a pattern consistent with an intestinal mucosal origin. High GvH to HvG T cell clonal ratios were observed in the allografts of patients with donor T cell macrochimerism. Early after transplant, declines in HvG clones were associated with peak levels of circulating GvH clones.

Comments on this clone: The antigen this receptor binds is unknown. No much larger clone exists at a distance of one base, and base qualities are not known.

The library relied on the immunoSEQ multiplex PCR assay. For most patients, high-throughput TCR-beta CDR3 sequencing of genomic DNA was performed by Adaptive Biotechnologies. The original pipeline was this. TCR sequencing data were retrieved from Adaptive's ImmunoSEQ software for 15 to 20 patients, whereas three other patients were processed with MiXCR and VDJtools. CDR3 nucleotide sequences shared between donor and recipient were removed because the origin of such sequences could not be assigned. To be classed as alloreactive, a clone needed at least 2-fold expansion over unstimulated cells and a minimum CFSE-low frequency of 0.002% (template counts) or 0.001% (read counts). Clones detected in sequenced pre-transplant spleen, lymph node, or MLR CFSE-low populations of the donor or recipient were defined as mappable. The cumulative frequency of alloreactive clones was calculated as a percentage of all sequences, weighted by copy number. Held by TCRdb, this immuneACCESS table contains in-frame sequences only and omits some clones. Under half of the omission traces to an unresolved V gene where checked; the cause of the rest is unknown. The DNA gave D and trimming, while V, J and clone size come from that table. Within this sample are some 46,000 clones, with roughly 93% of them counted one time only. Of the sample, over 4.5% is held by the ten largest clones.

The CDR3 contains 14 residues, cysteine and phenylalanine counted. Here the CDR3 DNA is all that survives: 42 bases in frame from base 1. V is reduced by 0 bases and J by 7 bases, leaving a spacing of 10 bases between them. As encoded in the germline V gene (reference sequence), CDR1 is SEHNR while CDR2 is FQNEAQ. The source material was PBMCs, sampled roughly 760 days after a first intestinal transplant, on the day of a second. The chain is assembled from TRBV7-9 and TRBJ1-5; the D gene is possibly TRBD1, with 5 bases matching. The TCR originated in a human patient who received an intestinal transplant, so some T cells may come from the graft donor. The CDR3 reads CASSLAGGGQPQHF. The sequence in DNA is TGTGCCAGCAGCTTAGCGGGCGGGGGACAGCCCCAGCATTTT.